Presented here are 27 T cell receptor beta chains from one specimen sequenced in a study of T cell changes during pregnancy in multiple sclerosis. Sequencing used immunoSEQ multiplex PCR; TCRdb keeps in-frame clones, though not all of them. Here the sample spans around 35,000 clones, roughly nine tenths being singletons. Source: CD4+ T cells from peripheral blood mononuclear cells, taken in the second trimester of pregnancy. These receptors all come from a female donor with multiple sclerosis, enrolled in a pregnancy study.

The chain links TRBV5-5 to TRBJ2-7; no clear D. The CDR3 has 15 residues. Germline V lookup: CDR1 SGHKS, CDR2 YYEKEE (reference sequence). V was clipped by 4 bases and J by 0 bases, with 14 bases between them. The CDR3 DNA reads TGTGCCAGCAGCCCAGCCGTAGCCAGCTCCTACGAGCAGTACTTC. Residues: CASSPAVASSYEQYF.

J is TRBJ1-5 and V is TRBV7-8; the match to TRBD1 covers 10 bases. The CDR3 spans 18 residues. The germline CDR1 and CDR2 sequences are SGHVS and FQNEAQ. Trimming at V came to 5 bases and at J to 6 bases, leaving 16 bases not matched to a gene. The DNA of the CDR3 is TGTGCCAGCAGCCCACCACTCCGGACAGGGGGGGTCGGTCAGCCCCAGCATTTT. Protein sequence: CASSPPLRTGGVGQPQHF.

CDR3 DNA sequence: TGTGCCAGCAGAGCGACAGGGATCGGGGCCAACGTCCTGACTTTC. It specifies CASRATGIGANVLTF. The chain recombines TRBV6-6 with TRBJ2-6, with 7 bases matching TRBD1. The CDR3 has 15 residues. With V trimmed by 6 bases and J by 4 bases, 6 bases remained unmatched. The germline V gene has CDR1 MNHNY and CDR2 SVGAGI (reference sequence).

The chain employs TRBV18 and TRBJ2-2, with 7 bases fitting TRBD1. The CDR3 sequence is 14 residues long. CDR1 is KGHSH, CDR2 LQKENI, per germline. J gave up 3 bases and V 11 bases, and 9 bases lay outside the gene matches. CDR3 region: CASTDRVDTGELFF. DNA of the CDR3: TGTGCCTCCACTGACAGGGTCGACACCGGGGAGCTGTTTTTT.

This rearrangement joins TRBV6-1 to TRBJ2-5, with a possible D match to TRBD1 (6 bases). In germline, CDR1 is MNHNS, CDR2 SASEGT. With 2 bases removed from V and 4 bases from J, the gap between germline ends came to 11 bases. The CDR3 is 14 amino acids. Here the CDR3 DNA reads TGTGCCAGCAGTGAAAGGGCAGGGGTAGAGACCCAGTACTTC. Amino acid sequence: CASSERAGVETQYF.

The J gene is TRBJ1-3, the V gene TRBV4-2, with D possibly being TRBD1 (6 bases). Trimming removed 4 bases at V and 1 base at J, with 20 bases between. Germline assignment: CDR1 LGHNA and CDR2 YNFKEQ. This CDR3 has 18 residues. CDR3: CASSLQNPATGSGNTIYF. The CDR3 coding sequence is TGTGCCAGCAGCCTACAAAACCCCGCAACAGGGTCTGGAAACACCATATATTTT.

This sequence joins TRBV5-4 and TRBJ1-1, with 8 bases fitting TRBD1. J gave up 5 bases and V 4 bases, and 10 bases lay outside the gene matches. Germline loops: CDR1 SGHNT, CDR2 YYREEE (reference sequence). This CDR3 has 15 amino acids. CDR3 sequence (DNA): TGTGCCAGCAGCGGGCAGGGGGCGCCAGGGACTGAAGCTTTCTTT. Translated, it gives CASSGQGAPGTEAFF.

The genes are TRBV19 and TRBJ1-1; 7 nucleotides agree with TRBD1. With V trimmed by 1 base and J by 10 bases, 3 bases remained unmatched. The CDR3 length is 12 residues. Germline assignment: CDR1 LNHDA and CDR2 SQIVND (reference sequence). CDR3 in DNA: TGTGCCAGTAGTATAGGACAGGGAGCAGCTTTCTTT. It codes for CASSIGQGAAFF.

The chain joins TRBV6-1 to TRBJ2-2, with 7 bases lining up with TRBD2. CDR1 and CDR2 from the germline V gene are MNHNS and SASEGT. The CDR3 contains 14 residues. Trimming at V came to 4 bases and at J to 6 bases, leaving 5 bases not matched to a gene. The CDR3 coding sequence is TGTGCCAGCAGTGTGGGAGGGAATGCCGGGGAGCTGTTTTTT. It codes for CASSVGGNAGELFF.

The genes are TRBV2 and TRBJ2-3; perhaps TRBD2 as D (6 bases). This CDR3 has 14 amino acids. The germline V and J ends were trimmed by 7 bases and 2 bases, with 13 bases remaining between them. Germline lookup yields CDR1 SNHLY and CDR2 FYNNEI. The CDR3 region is CASISGPNTDTQYF. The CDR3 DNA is TGTGCCAGCATCAGCGGGCCGAACACAGATACGCAGTATTTT.

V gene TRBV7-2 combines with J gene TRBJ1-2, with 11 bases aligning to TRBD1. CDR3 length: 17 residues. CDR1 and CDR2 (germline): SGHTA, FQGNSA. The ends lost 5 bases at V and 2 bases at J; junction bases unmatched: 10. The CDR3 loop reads CASSRRTGGLLNYGYTF. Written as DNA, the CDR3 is TGTGCCAGCAGCCGCCGGACAGGGGGCCTCCTAAACTATGGCTACACCTTC.

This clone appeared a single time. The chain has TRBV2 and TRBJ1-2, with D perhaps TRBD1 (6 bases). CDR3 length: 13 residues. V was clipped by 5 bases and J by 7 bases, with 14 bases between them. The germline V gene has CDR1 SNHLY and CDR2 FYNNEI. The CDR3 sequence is CASSIQGSGGYTF. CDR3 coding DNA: TGTGCCAGCAGTATACAGGGAAGCGGTGGCTACACCTTC. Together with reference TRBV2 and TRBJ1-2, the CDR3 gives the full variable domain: EPEVTQTPSHQVTQMGQEVILRCVPISNHLYFYWYRQILGQKVEFLVSFYNNEISEKSEIFDDQFSVERPDGSNFTLKIRSTKLEDSAMYFCASSIQGSGGYTFGSGTRLTVV.

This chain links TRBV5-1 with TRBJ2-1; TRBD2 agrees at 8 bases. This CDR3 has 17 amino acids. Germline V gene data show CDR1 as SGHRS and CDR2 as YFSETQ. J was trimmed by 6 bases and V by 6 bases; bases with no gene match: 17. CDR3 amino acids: CASTIGLAGVVSNEQFF. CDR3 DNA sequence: TGCGCCAGCACTATCGGGCTAGCGGGTGTAGTTAGCAATGAGCAGTTCTTC.

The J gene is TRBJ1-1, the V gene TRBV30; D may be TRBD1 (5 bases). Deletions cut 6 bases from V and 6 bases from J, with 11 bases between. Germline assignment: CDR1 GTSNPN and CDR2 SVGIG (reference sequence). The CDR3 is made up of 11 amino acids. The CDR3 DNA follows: TGTGCCTGCACAGGTTTCGCTGAAGCTTTCTTT. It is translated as CACTGFAEAFF.

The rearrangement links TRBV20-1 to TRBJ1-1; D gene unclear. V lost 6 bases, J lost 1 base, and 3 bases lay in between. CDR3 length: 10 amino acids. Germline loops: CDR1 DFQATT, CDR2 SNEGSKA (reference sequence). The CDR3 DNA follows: TGCAGTGCGAGGAACACTGAAGCTTTCTTT. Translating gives CSARNTEAFF.

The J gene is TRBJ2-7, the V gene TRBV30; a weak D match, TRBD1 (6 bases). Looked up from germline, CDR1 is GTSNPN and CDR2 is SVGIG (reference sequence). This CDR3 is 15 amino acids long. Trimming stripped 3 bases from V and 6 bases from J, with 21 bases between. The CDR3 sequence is CAWSSFVGTPGEQYF. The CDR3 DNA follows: TGTGCCTGGAGCTCATTTGTCGGGACACCGGGCGAGCAGTACTTC.

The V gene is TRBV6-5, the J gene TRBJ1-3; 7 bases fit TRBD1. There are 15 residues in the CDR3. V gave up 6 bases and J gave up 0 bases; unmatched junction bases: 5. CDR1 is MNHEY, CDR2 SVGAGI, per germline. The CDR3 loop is CASRRQGISGNTIYF. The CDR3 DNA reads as TGTGCCAGCAGAAGACAGGGAATCTCTGGAAACACCATATATTTT.

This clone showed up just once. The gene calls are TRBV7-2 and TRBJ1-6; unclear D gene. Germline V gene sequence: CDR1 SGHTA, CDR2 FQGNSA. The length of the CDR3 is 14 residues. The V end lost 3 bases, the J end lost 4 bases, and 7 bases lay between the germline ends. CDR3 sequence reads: CASSFLEYNSPLHF. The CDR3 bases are TGTGCCAGCAGCTTCCTGGAGTATAATTCACCCCTCCACTTT.

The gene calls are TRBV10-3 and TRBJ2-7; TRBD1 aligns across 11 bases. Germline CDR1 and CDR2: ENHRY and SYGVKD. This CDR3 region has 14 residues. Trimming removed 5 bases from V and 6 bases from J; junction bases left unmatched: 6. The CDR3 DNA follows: TGTGCCATCAGTACTGGGGACAGGGGGTTCGAGCAGTACTTC. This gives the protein CAISTGDRGFEQYF.

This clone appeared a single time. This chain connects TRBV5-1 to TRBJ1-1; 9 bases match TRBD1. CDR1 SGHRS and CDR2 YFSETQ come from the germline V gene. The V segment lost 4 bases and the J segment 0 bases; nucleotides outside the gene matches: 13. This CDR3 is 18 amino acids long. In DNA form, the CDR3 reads TGCGCCAGCAGCCTTCAACCGGGACAGGGTAACATGAACACTGAAGCTTTCTTT. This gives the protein CASSLQPGQGNMNTEAFF. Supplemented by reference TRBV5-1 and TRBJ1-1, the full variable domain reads KAGVTQTPRYLIKTRGQQVTLSCSPISGHRSVSWYQQTPGQGLQFLFEYFSETQRNKGNFPGRFSGRQFSNSRSEMNVSTLELGDSALYLCASSLQPGQGNMNTEAFFGQGTRLTVV.

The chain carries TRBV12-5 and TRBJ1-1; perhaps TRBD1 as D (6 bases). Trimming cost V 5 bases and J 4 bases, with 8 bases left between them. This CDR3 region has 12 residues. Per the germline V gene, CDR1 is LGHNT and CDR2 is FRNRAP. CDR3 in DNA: TGTGCTAGTGGTAACAGGGTCACTGAAGCTTTCTTT. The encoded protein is CASGNRVTEAFF.

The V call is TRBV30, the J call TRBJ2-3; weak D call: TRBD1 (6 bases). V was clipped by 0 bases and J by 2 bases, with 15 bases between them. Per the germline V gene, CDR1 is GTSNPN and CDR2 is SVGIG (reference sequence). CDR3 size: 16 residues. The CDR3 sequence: CAWSVGQGPYTDTQYF. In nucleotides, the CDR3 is TGTGCCTGGAGTGTAGGCCAGGGGCCCTACACAGATACGCAGTATTTT.

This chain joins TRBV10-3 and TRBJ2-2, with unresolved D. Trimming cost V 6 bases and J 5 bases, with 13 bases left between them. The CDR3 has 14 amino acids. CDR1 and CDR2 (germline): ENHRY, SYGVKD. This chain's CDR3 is CAISAKYLTGELFF. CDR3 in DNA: TGTGCCATCAGCGCGAAGTATTTGACCGGGGAGCTGTTTTTT.

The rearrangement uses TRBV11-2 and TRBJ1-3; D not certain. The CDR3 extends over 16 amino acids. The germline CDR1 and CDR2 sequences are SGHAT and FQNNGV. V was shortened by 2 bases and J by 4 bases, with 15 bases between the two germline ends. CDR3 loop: CASSLQNMRAGNTIYF. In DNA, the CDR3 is TGTGCCAGCAGCTTACAGAACATGAGGGCAGGAAACACCATATATTTT.

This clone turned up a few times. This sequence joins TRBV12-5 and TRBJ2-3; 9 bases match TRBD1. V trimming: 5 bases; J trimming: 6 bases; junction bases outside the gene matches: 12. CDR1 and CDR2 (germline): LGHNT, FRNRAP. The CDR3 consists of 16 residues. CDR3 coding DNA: TGTGCTAGTGGTCCGCGGACAGGGGTCAACGTGGATACGCAGTATTTT. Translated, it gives CASGPRTGVNVDTQYF. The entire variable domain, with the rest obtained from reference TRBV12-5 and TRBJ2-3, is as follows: DARVTQTPRHKVTEMGQEVTMRCQPILGHNTVFWYRQTMMQGLELLAYFRNRAPLDDSGMPKDRFSAEMPDATLATLKIQPSEPRDSAVYFCASGPRTGVNVDTQYFGPGTRLTVL.

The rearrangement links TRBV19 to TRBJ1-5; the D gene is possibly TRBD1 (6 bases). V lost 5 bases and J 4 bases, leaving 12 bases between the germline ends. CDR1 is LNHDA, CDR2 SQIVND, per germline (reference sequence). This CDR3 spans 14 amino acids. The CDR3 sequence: CASSRTVSNQPQHF. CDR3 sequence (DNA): TGTGCCAGTAGTCGGACAGTCTCTAATCAGCCCCAGCATTTT.

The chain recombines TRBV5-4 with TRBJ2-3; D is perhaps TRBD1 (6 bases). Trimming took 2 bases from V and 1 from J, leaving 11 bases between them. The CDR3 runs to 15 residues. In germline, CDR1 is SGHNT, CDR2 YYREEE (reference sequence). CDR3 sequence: CASSFQGHRTDTQYF. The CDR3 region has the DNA TGTGCCAGCAGCTTCCAGGGACACCGCACAGATACGCAGTATTTT.